What follows are 25 T cell receptor beta chains derived from one specimen sequenced in a study of OX40 agonist ivuxolimab in advanced cancers. Only in-frame clones appear in the TCRdb table, and some are missing; sequencing was by immunoSEQ multiplex PCR. The table shows around 77,000 clones, with under 95% occurring only once. Source: CD4+ or CD8+ T cells sorted from blood, taken in a trial of the OX40 agonist ivuxolimab. The receptors here all came from an adult with an advanced solid tumor such as melanoma, head and neck, liver or kidney cancer.

The J gene is TRBJ2-2, the V gene TRBV6-5, with unresolved D. The CDR3 runs 14 residues. V was trimmed by 0 bases and J by 3 bases, leaving 5 bases between them. Germline CDR1 reads MNHEY; CDR2 reads SVGAGI. CDR3 sequence: CASSYSTDTGELFF. CDR3 coding DNA: TGTGCCAGCAGTTACTCTACGGACACCGGGGAGCTGTTTTTT.

The CDR3 DNA reads TGTGCCAGCAGTGGAGATAGCGCCTTTTACAATGAGCAGTTCTTC. Its protein product is CASSGDSAFYNEQFF. This sequence joins TRBV2 and TRBJ2-1; tentatively, D is TRBD2 (5 bases). This CDR3 has 15 amino acids. Germline V gene data show CDR1 as SNHLY and CDR2 as FYNNEI. The V and J ends lost 4 bases and 4 bases respectively, with 14 bases between them.

This clone was picked up one time. The rearrangement joins TRBV6-5 to TRBJ1-3; 8 bases are shared with TRBD1. CDR3 length: 15 amino acids. V trimming: 6 bases; J trimming: 0 bases; junction bases outside the gene matches: 4. Germline V gene data show CDR1 as MNHEY and CDR2 as SVGAGI. CDR3 in amino acids: CASSTGGNSGNTIYF. DNA for the CDR3: TGTGCCAGCAGCACAGGGGGAAACTCTGGAAACACCATATATTTT.

The chain is built from TRBV6-1 and TRBJ2-7, with 9 bases lining up with TRBD1. The germline V gene has CDR1 MNHNS and CDR2 SASEGT. Unmatched junction bases numbered 6, after V lost 6 bases and J lost 0 bases. This CDR3 spans 15 amino acids. The CDR3 protein is CASRFDRGISYEQYF. The CDR3, as DNA: TGTGCCAGCAGATTCGACAGGGGGATCTCCTACGAGCAGTACTTC.

The sample holds a few counts of this clone. The chain has TRBV19 and TRBJ2-7; possibly TRBD2 for D (6 bases). Germline-derived CDR1 and CDR2 are LNHDA and SQIVND (reference sequence). V was shortened by 5 bases and J by 5 bases, with 7 bases between the two germline ends. This CDR3 region has 11 residues. The DNA for the CDR3 is TGTGCCAGTAGTCCGGGGGACGAGCAGTACTTC. Protein sequence: CASSPGDEQYF.

J is TRBJ1-1 and V is TRBV4-2; no definite D call. There are 15 residues in the CDR3. Germline CDR1 reads LGHNA; CDR2 reads YNFKEQ. V was shortened by 0 bases and J by 0 bases, with 8 bases between the two germline ends. The CDR3 nucleotides read TGTGCCAGCAGCCAAGAATCGGGGATGAACACTGAAGCTTTCTTT. Its translation: CASSQESGMNTEAFF.

The chain couples TRBV5-6 to TRBJ1-1; TRBD1 might be the D (6 bases). The CDR3 runs to 16 residues. V dropped 0 bases and J dropped 1 base, with 13 bases sitting between them. Germline V gene lookup returns CDR1 SGHDT and CDR2 YYEEEE. The CDR3: CASSLASGARNTEAFF. The DNA of the CDR3 is TGTGCCAGCAGCTTGGCCTCGGGGGCGCGGAACACTGAAGCTTTCTTT.

V is TRBV7-9 and J is TRBJ2-1; D is undetermined. With 1 base removed from V and 6 bases from J, the gap between germline ends came to 4 bases. This CDR3 contains 12 residues. The germline V gene encodes CDR1 SEHNR and CDR2 FQNEAQ (reference sequence). Here the CDR3 DNA reads TGTGCCAGCAGCTTAGAGCTCAATGAGCAGTTCTTC. Amino acid sequence: CASSLELNEQFF.

This chain joins TRBV19 and TRBJ2-2; D perhaps matches TRBD2 (5 bases). This CDR3 region has 13 residues. V was trimmed by 5 bases and J by 7 bases, leaving 11 bases between them. Germline V gives CDR1 LNHDA, CDR2 SQIVND (reference sequence). CDR3 coding DNA: TGTGCCAGTAGTTCCGGGATTTACGGGGAGCTGTTTTTT. Protein sequence: CASSSGIYGELFF.

The rearrangement joins TRBV9 to TRBJ1-1; D not certain. The CDR3 is 15 amino acids. Per germline, CDR1 SGDLS and CDR2 YYNGEE. V dropped 1 base and J dropped 2 bases, with 12 bases sitting between them. CDR3 sequence: CASSVSPRVNTEAFF. As DNA, the CDR3 is TGTGCCAGCAGCGTAAGTCCCCGGGTTAACACTGAAGCTTTCTTT.

The chain recombines TRBV7-9 with TRBJ1-1, with unresolved D. CDR1 and CDR2 (germline): SEHNR, FQNEAQ (reference sequence). The germline V and J ends were trimmed by 0 bases and 3 bases, with 8 bases remaining between them. This CDR3 has 14 amino acids. CDR3 residues: CASSLANLHTEAFF. Written as DNA, the CDR3 is TGTGCCAGCAGCTTAGCCAACTTGCACACTGAAGCTTTCTTT.

V is TRBV9 and J is TRBJ2-1; D is uncertain. The CDR3 runs to 14 residues. Trimming took 0 bases from V and 8 from J, leaving 12 bases between them. Germline assignment: CDR1 SGDLS and CDR2 YYNGEE. Written as DNA, the CDR3 is TGTGCCAGCAGCGTAGGGTCCCTATGGGATGAGCAGTTCTTC. This encodes CASSVGSLWDEQFF.

This chain uses TRBV7-9 with TRBJ2-7, with 8 nucleotides matching TRBD2. V was pared by 3 bases and J by 0 bases, with 4 bases of the junction left unmatched. This CDR3 is built from 15 residues. Per the germline V gene, CDR1 is SEHNR and CDR2 is FQNEAQ (reference sequence). CDR3 nucleotides: TGTGCCAGCAGCTTCACTAGCGGCCTCTCCTACGAGCAGTACTTC. Its translation is CASSFTSGLSYEQYF.

The V and J genes are TRBV11-2 and TRBJ2-7; 14 bases map to TRBD2. The germline gives CDR1 SGHAT, CDR2 FQNNGV. Trimming cost V 5 bases and J 3 bases; bases outside gene matches: 0. The CDR3 has 14 residues. CDR3 coding DNA: TGTGCCAGCAGCGGGACTAGCGGGAGCTACGAGCAGTACTTC. The encoded protein is CASSGTSGSYEQYF. Looking up the rest from reference TRBV11-2 and TRBJ2-7 gives the full variable domain: EAGVAQSPRYKIIEKRQSVAFWCNPISGHATLYWYQQILGQGPKLLIQFQNNGVVDDSQLPKDRFSAERLKGVDSTLKIQPAKLEDSAVYLCASSGTSGSYEQYFGPGTRLTVT.

This clone was seen only a few times. The chain joins TRBV5-1 to TRBJ1-1; TRBD1 might be the D (5 bases). Per the germline V gene, CDR1 is SGHRS and CDR2 is YFSETQ. Deletions cut 0 bases from V and 4 bases from J, with 13 bases between. This CDR3 comprises 15 residues. The DNA of the CDR3 is TGCGCCAGCAGCTTGGCAGGGACGTTTAGCACTGAAGCTTTCTTT. Translation: CASSLAGTFSTEAFF. Full variable domain (rest looked up from reference TRBV5-1 and TRBJ1-1): KAGVTQTPRYLIKTRGQQVTLSCSPISGHRSVSWYQQTPGQGLQFLFEYFSETQRNKGNFPGRFSGRQFSNSRSEMNVSTLELGDSALYLCASSLAGTFSTEAFFGQGTRLTVV.

The rearrangement uses TRBV5-1 and TRBJ2-1; 12 nucleotides match TRBD2. Germline values: CDR1 SGHRS, CDR2 YFSETQ. Trimming at V came to 4 bases and at J to 7 bases, leaving 12 bases not matched to a gene. The CDR3 has 17 amino acids. In DNA, the CDR3 is TGCGCCAGCAGCGAAAGACTAGCGGGAGAGCTTGCGAATGAGCAGTTCTTC. Protein product: CASSERLAGELANEQFF.

The gene calls are TRBV6-5 and TRBJ2-1, with D possibly being TRBD1 (5 bases). The CDR3 runs to 15 residues. The V gene lost 4 bases and the J gene lost 0 bases, with 10 bases spanning the gap. The germline gives CDR1 MNHEY, CDR2 SVGAGI. The DNA for the CDR3 is TGTGCCAGCAGTTTGCAGGGAAGCTCCTACAATGAGCAGTTCTTC. Its protein is CASSLQGSSYNEQFF.

CDR3 sequence: CASSRTTRNEQFF. The CDR3 region has the DNA TGTGCCAGCAGTAGGACAACCCGCAATGAGCAGTTCTTC. The chain recombines TRBV6-1 with TRBJ2-1; a weak D match, TRBD1 (5 bases). Looked up from germline, CDR1 is MNHNS and CDR2 is SASEGT. The CDR3 loop spans 13 amino acids. Trimming took off 5 bases at V and 6 bases at J, with 11 bases between the two ends.

The chain joins TRBV19 to TRBJ2-7; D might be TRBD2 (5 bases). V dropped 3 bases and J dropped 0 bases, with 9 bases sitting between them. The CDR3 extends over 14 amino acids. Germline V lookup: CDR1 LNHDA, CDR2 SQIVND (reference sequence). In DNA form, the CDR3 reads TGTGCCAGTAGTATTATGGGGAGCTCCTACGAGCAGTACTTC. Amino acids: CASSIMGSSYEQYF.

This clone occurred once. The V gene is TRBV27, the J gene TRBJ1-2; 7 positions match TRBD1. The J segment lost 2 bases and the V segment lost 8 bases, leaving 8 bases of the junction unmatched. The CDR3 has 14 residues. Germline V CDR1 and CDR2: MNHEY, SMNVEV (reference sequence). CDR3 protein: CASRRPGQNYGYTF. CDR3 sequence (DNA): TGTGCCAGCCGAAGACCGGGACAGAACTATGGCTACACCTTC.

This rearrangement joins TRBV4-1 to TRBJ2-7, with a possible D match to TRBD1 (5 bases). V was shortened by 5 bases and J by 4 bases, with 12 bases between the two germline ends. Germline V CDR1 and CDR2: MGHRA, YSYEKL. The CDR3 covers 13 residues. CDR3 in amino acids: CASSSRTHYEQYF. CDR3 nucleotide sequence: TGCGCCAGCAGCTCCCGGACACATTACGAGCAGTACTTC.

The rearrangement uses TRBV4-1 and TRBJ2-7, with no clear D. V lost 0 bases to trimming and J lost 5 bases, with 8 bases between them. CDR1 and CDR2 (germline): MGHRA, YSYEKL. The CDR3 loop spans 13 amino acids. The CDR3 DNA sequence: TGCGCCAGCAGCCAAGAAGGGATGAACGAGCAGTACTTC. It specifies CASSQEGMNEQYF.

The chain combines TRBV4-3 with TRBJ2-2, with D unclear. V was trimmed by 0 bases and J by 4 bases, leaving 12 bases between them. Per germline, CDR1 LGHNA and CDR2 YSLEER. The CDR3 covers 16 residues. CDR3 protein: CASSQEAFEVTGELFF. CDR3 in DNA: TGCGCCAGCAGCCAAGAAGCCTTCGAAGTCACCGGGGAGCTGTTTTTT.

The chain links TRBV5-4 to TRBJ2-3; possibly TRBD2 for D (5 bases). The CDR3 runs 15 residues. CDR1 and CDR2 (germline): SGHNT, YYREEE (reference sequence). V was shortened by 2 bases and J by 0 bases, with 10 bases between the two germline ends. CDR3 in amino acids: CASSFSVSSTDTQYF. The CDR3, as DNA: TGTGCCAGCAGCTTTAGCGTTTCTAGCACAGATACGCAGTATTTT.

The chain employs TRBV30 and TRBJ2-7; 8 bases agree with TRBD2. V was clipped by 7 bases and J by 4 bases; unmatched bases: 12. Germline assignment: CDR1 GTSNPN and CDR2 SVGIG (reference sequence). The CDR3 runs 14 residues. The CDR3 spells CASKRGLGEYEQYF. For the CDR3, the DNA is TGTGCCTCCAAGAGGGGACTAGGGGAATACGAGCAGTACTTC.